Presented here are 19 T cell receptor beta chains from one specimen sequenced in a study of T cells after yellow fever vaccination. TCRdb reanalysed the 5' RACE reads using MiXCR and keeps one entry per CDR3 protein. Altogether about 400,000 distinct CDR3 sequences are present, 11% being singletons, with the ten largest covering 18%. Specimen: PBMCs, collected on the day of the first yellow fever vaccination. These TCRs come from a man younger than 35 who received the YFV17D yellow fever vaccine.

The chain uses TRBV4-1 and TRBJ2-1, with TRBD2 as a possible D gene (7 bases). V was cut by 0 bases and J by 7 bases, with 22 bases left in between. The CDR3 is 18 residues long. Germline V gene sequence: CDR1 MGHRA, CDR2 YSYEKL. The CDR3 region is CASSQDVGGAGFWNEQFF. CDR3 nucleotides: TGCGCCAGCAGCCAAGATGTGGGGGGGGCCGGGTTTTGGAATGAGCAGTTCTTC.

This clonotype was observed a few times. CDR3 amino acids: CASSVLSGADVLDTQYF. The CDR3 DNA follows: TGCGCCAGCAGCGTCCTTAGCGGGGCGGATGTGCTAGATACGCAGTATTTT. This chain joins TRBV5-1 and TRBJ2-3, with TRBD2 identical over 8 bases. V was clipped by 4 bases and J by 5 bases; unmatched bases: 15. The CDR3 is 17 residues long. The germline V gene has CDR1 SGHRS and CDR2 YFSETQ.

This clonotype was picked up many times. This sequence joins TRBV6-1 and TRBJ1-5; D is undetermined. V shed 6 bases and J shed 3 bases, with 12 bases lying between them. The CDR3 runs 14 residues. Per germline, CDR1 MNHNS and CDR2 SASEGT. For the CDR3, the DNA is TGTGCCAGCAGCGACGGACGGAACAATCAGCCCCAGCATTTT. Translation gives CASSDGRNNQPQHF.

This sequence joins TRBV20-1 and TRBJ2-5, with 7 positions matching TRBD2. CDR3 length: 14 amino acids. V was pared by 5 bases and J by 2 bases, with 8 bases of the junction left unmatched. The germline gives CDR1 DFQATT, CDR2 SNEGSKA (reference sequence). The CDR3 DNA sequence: TGCAGTGCTCCACGGGCGGGGGTTCAAGAGACCCAGTACTTC. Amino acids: CSAPRAGVQETQYF.

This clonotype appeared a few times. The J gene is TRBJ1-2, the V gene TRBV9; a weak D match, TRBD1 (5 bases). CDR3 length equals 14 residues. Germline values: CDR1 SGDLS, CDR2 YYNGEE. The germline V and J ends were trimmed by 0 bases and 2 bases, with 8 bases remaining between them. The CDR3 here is CASSVGGGNYGYTF. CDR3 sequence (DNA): TGTGCCAGCAGCGTAGGGGGCGGCAACTATGGCTACACCTTC.

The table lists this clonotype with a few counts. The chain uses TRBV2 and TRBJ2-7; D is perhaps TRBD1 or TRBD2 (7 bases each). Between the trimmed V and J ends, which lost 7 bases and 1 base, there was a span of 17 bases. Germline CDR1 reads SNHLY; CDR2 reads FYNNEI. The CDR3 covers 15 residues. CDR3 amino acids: CASTLQGDYSYEQYV. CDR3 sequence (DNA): TGTGCCAGCACCCTGCAGGGGGACTATTCCTACGAGCAGTACGTC.

In nucleotides, the CDR3 is TGTGCCAGCACGGTAGGGATCAGCGGTGAGCAGTTCTTC. Its translation: CASTVGISGEQFF. The rearrangement uses TRBV2 and TRBJ2-1; possible D gene TRBD2, 5 bases. The germline CDR1 and CDR2 sequences are SNHLY and FYNNEI. The CDR3 has 13 amino acids. Trimming cost V 7 bases and J 9 bases, with 16 bases left between them.

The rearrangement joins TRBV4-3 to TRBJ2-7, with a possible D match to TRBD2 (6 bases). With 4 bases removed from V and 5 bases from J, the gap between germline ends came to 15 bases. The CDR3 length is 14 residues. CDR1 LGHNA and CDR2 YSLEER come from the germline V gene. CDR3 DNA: TGCGCCAGCAGCCCGCGGGGAGGTCAAGACGAGCAGTACTTC. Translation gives CASSPRGGQDEQYF.

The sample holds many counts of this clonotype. The chain's CDR3 is CSATLAGPSDTQYF. The CDR3, as DNA: TGCAGTGCTACGCTAGCGGGGCCATCGGATACGCAGTATTTT. This chain joins TRBV20-1 and TRBJ2-3; 9 positions match TRBD2. CDR1 DFQATT and CDR2 SNEGSKA come from the germline V gene (reference sequence). With V trimmed by 4 bases and J by 6 bases, 8 bases remained unmatched. This CDR3 comprises 14 residues.

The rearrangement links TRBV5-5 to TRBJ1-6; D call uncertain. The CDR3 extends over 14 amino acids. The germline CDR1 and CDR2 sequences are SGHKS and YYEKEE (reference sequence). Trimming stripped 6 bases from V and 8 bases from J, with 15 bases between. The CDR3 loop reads CASTQRASDSPLHF. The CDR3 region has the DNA TGTGCCAGCACCCAACGGGCGTCGGATTCACCCCTCCACTTT.

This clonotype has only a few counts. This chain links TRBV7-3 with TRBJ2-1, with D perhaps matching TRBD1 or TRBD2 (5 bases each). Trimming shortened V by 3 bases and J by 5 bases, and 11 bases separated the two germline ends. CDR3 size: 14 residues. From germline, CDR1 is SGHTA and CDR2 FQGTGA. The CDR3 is CASSLGPADNEQFF. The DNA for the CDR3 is TGTGCCAGCAGCTTGGGACCGGCCGACAATGAGCAGTTCTTC.

The CDR3 region is CASSQRQGEYEKLFF. In DNA form, the CDR3 reads TGCGCCAGCAGCCAAAGACAGGGGGAATACGAAAAACTGTTTTTT. The chain couples TRBV4-3 to TRBJ1-4, with 9 bases matching TRBD1. Germline lookup yields CDR1 LGHNA and CDR2 YSLEER. The V segment lost 2 bases and the J segment 8 bases; nucleotides outside the gene matches: 6. CDR3 length: 15 residues.

The CDR3 reads CASSQGPDVGEQYV. The CDR3 DNA follows: TGCGCCAGCAGCCAAGGCCCGGACGTCGGGGAGCAGTACGTC. This chain links TRBV4-1 with TRBJ2-7; D is uncertain. This CDR3 is built from 14 residues. V was shortened by 1 base and J by 7 bases, with 14 bases between the two germline ends. Germline V gene lookup returns CDR1 MGHRA and CDR2 YSYEKL.

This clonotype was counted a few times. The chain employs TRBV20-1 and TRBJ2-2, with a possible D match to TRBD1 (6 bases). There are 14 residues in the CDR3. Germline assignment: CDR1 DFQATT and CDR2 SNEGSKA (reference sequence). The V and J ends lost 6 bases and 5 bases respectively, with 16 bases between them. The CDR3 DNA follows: TGCAGTGCCAGCCAGGGGCAATTAACCGGGGAGCTGTTTTTT. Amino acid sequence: CSASQGQLTGELFF.

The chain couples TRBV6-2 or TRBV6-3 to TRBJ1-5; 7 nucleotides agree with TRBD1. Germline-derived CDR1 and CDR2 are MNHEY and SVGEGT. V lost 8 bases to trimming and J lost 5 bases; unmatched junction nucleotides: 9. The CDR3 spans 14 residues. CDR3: CASSDGQGDQPQHF. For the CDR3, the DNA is TGTGCCAGCTCCGACGGGCAGGGGGATCAGCCCCAGCATTTT.

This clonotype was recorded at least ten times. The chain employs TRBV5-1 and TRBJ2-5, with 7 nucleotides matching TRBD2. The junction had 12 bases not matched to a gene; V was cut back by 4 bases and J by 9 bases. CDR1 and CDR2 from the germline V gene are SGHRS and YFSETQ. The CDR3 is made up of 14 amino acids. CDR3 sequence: CASSPETSLGAQYF. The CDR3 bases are TGCGCCAGCAGCCCAGAGACTAGCTTGGGGGCCCAGTACTTC.

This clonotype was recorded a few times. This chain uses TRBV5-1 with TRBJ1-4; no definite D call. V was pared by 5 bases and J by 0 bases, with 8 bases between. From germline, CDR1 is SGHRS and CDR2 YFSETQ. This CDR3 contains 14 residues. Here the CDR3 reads CASSQAPTNEKLFF. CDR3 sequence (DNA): TGCGCCAGCAGTCAGGCCCCAACTAATGAAAAACTGTTTTTT.

DNA for the CDR3: TGCAGTGCTAGACCCCCAGGGCGGGTGACCTACAATGAGCAGTTCTTC. Its protein product is CSARPPGRVTYNEQFF. The chain uses TRBV20-1 and TRBJ2-1; possibly TRBD1 or TRBD2 for D (5 bases each). The CDR3 spans 16 residues. The ends were cut back, 2 bases at V and 2 bases at J, with 16 bases in the middle. Germline CDR1 and CDR2: DFQATT and SNEGSKA (reference sequence).

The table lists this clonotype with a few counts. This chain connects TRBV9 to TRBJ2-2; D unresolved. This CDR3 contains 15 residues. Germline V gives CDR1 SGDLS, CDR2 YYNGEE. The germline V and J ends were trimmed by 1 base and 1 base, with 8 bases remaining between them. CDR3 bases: TGTGCCAGCAGCGTATCTACGGTGAACACCGGGGAGCTGTTTTTT. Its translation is CASSVSTVNTGELFF.